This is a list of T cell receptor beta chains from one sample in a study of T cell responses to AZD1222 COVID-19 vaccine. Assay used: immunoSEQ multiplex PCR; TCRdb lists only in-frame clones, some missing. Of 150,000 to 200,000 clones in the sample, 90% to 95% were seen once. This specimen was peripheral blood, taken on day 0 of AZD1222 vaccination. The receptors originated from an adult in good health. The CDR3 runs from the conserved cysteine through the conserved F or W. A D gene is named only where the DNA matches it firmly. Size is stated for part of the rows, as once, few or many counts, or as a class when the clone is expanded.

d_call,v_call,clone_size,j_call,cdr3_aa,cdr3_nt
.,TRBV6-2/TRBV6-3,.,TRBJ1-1,CASSQRPHVNTEAFF,TGTGCCAGCAGTCAAAGACCCCATGTGAACACTGAAGCTTTCTTT
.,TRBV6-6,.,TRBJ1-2,CASSRILTGNYYGYTF,TGTGCCAGCAGCCGAATCTTAACAGGGAATTACTATGGCTACACCTTC
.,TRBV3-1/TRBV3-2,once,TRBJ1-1,CASSQGHGGQNTEAFF,TGTGCCAGCAGCCAAGGGCATGGGGGACAGAACACTGAAGCTTTCTTT
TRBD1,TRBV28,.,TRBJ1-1,CASRSTGGTEAFF,TGTGCCAGCAGGTCGACAGGGGGCACTGAAGCTTTCTTT
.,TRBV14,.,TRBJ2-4,CASSRGDEIQYF,TGTGCCAGCAGCCGGGGCGACGAGATTCAGTACTTC
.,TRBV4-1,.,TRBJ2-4,CASSQEGEGAPLAKNIQYF,TGCGCCAGCAGCCAAGAGGGAGAAGGTGCACCTCTAGCCAAAAACATTCAGTACTTC
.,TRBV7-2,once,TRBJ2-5,CASSYRAQETQYF,TGTGCCAGCAGCTACAGGGCGCAAGAGACCCAGTACTTC
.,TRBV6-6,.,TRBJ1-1,CASLPEGRMNTEAFF,TGTGCCAGCCTGCCGGAGGGGCGGATGAACACTGAAGCTTTCTTT
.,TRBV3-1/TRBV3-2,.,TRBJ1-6,CASSQMYLGSPLHF,TGTGCCAGCAGCCAAATGTATTTGGGTTCACCCCTCCACTTT
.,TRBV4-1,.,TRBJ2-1,CASSQDPGNEQFF,TGCGCCAGCAGCCAAGATCCGGGTAATGAGCAGTTCTTC
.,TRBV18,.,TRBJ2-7,CASSPQGKGVYEQYF,TGTGCCAGCTCACCACAGGGCAAGGGGGTCTACGAGCAGTACTTC
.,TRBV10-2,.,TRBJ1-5,CASRGNRNQPQHF,TGCGCCAGCAGGGGGAACCGCAATCAGCCCCAGCATTTT
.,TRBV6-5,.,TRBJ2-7,CASSATRNYEQYF,TGTGCCAGCTCCGCCACCCGAAACTACGAGCAGTACTTC
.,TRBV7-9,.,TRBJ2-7,CASSLEAVPWVQYF,TGTGCCAGCAGCTTAGAGGCGGTGCCTTGGGTGCAGTACTTC
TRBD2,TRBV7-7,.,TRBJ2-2,CASSLRLAGGTGELFF,TGTGCCAGCAGCTTACGGCTAGCGGGAGGCACCGGGGAGCTGTTTTTT
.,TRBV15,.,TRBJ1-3,CATSKKKASGSSGNTIYF,TGTGCCACCAGCAAAAAGAAGGCCTCGGGGTCCTCTGGAAACACCATATATTTT
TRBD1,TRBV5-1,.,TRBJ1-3,CASSLGDGAGGTGNTIYF,TGCGCCAGCAGCTTGGGAGACGGGGCAGGGGGCACTGGAAACACCATATATTTT
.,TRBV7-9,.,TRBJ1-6,CASSLGAGNSPLHF,TGTGCCAGCAGCTTAGGGGCAGGGAATTCACCCCTCCACTTT
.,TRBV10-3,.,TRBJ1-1,CAISEFRRGEAEAFF,TGTGCCATCAGTGAGTTTAGGAGAGGAGAAGCTGAAGCTTTCTTT
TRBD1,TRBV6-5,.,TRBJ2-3,CASSWDSYTDTQYF,TGTGCCAGCAGTTGGGACAGCTACACAGATACGCAGTATTTT
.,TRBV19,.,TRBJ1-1,CASSMTANTEAFF,TGTGCCAGTAGTATGACAGCGAACACTGAAGCTTTCTTT
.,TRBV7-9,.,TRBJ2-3,CASSLAQGTDTQYF,TGTGCCAGCAGCTTAGCACAGGGCACAGATACGCAGTATTTT
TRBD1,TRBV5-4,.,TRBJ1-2,CASSPRGQQLYGYTF,TGTGCCAGCAGCCCGAGGGGACAGCAACTCTATGGCTACACCTTC
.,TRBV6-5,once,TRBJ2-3,CASSYLGTDTQYF,TGTGCCAGCAGTTACCTAGGAACAGATACGCAGTATTTT
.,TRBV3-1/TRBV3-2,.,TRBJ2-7,CASSQVSQSEQYF,TGTGCCAGCAGCCAAGTCTCCCAGTCCGAGCAGTACTTC
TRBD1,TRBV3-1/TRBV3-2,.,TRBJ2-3,CASSRTGVEDTQYF,TGTGCCAGCAGCCGGACAGGGGTGGAAGATACGCAGTATTTT
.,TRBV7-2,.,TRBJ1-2,CASSLLAGLTGYTF,TGTGCCAGCAGCTTACTGGCAGGGCTTACGGGCTACACCTTC
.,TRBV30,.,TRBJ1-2,CAWSVRVRAQFYGYTF,TGTGCCTGGAGTGTACGAGTCAGGGCCCAATTCTATGGCTACACCTTC
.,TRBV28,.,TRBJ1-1,CASRRQRNTEAFF,TGTGCCAGCAGGAGGCAGAGGAACACTGAAGCTTTCTTT
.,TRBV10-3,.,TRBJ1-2,CAITVQESGYGYTF,TGTGCCATCACCGTTCAGGAGTCAGGTTATGGCTACACCTTC
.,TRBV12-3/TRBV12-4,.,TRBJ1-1,CASKKSGNTEAFF,TGTGCCAGCAAAAAATCGGGGAACACTGAAGCTTTCTTT